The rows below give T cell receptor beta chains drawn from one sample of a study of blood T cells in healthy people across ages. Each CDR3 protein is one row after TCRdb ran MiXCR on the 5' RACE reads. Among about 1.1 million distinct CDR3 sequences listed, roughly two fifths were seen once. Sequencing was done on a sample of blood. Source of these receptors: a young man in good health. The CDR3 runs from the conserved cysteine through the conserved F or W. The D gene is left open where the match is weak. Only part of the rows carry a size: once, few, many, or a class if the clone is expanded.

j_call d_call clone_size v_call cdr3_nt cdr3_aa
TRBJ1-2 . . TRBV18 TGTGCCAGCTCACCACCGGAAAACACCTTC CASSPPENTF
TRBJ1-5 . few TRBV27 TGTGCCAGCAGGGCGGTGGGGAGCAATCAGCCCCAGCATTTT CASRAVGSNQPQHF
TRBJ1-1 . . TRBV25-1 TGTGCCAGCAGTGAAGGGGGGGCGAACACTGAAGCTTTCTTT CASSEGGANTEAFF
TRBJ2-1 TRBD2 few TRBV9 TGTGCCAGCAGCGTAGGGAGCGGGGCCCAGTTCGAGCAGTTCTTC CASSVGSGAQFEQFF
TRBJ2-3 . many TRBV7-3 TGTGCCAGCAGCTTAAGTCCGACAGATACGCAGTATTTT CASSLSPTDTQYF
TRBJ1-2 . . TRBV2 TGTGCCAGCAGTGAAAGCCGGGACTCTGGCTACACCTTC CASSESRDSGYTF
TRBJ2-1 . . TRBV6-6 TGTGCCAGCAGTAGGGGGGCGGGTAGGGATGAGCAGTTCTTC CASSRGAGRDEQFF
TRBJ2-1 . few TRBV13 TGTGCCAGCAGCTTCCAAGGGGCGGAAAATGAGCAGTTCTTC CASSFQGAENEQFF
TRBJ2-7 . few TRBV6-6 TGTGCCAGCAGTCACGCAGCTGACTACGAGCAGTACTTC CASSHAADYEQYF
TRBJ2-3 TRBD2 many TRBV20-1 TGCAGTGCTACTGGACTAGCGGGTAGCACAGATACGCAGTATTTT CSATGLAGSTDTQYF
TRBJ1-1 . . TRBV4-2 TGTGCCAGCAGCCAAGAACCCCGGGCTCCTGAAGCTTTCTTT CASSQEPRAPEAFF
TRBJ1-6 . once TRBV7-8 TGTGCCACTAGGGCCGGGTCGAGTAATTCACCTCTCCACTTT CATRAGSSNSPLHF
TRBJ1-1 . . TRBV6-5 TGTGCCAGCAGTCACCAGCAGGGGACTGAAGCTTTCTTT CASSHQQGTEAFF
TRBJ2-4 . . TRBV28 TGTGCCAGCACCCAGGGAGGTACCAAAAACATTCAGTACTTC CASTQGGTKNIQYF
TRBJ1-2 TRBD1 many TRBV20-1 TGCAGTGCTAGACAAGACAGTTTTCAGGGGGATGGCTACACCTTC CSARQDSFQGDGYTF
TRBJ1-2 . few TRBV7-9 TGTGCCAGCAGCCCCCCCCTTGAGTCGGGCTATGGCTACACCTTC CASSPPLESGYGYTF
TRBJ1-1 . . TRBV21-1 TGTGCCAGCAGCAAGTCGAGTCCCGCTGAAGCTTTCTTT CASSKSSPAEAFF
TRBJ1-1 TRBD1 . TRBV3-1 TGTGCCAGCAGCCTCATGACAGGGGGCGAGAAGGACACTGAAGCTTTCTTT CASSLMTGGEKDTEAFF